This T cell receptor beta chain was found in a study of cytomegalovirus exposure and HLA in healthy donors. Whole-study findings and limits: Excluded were some V segments that proved indistinguishable, including TRBV6-2 and TRBV6-3. TCR beta V segments were, for the most part, productive about 90% or about 30% of the time in an earlier analysis.

The study ran its PCR with 60 Vbeta and 13 Jbeta primers. The data were produced by immunoSEQ multiplex PCR, yet TCRdb's version contains in-frame clones alone and is incomplete. Here the sample spans approximately 190,000 clones, more than 65% being singletons. Details on this clone: The antigen remains undetermined.

The germline V and J ends were trimmed by 6 bases and 2 bases, with 17 bases remaining between them. This CDR3 is built from 15 residues. In germline, CDR1 is MDHEN, CDR2 SYDVKM. This TCR was recovered from a woman under 40 in good health and CMV-seropositive. The gene calls are TRBV28 and TRBJ2-7; D is unresolved. Sequenced input: PBMCs. This CDR3 reads CASRRGPPIPYEQYF. CDR3 in DNA: TGTGCCAGCAGACGCGGTCCCCCGATTCCCTACGAGCAGTACTTC.